The rows below give T cell receptor beta chains drawn from one sample of a study of cytomegalovirus exposure and HLA in healthy donors. Produced via immunoSEQ multiplex PCR; TCRdb's table is partial and in-frame only. The repertoire includes fewer than 200,000 clones, 65% to 70% of them detected once, and around 4.5% sits in the top ten. Input material: PBMCs. These receptor sequences come from a woman aged 18-29 years in good health and CMV-seropositive. CDR3s include the opening cysteine and the closing phenylalanine or tryptophan. A D gene is named only where the DNA matches it firmly. Expanded clones are given a class, and other clones once, few, many or no size at all.

J gene: TRBJ2-5
D gene: -
V gene: TRBV27
clone size: -
CDR3 protein: CASSLVGGPETQYF
CDR3 DNA: TGTGCCAGCAGTTTAGTCGGGGGACCGGAGACCCAGTACTTC

J gene: TRBJ1-2
D gene: -
V gene: TRBV25-1
clone size: -
CDR3 protein: CATWTDYGYTF
CDR3 DNA: TGTGCCACGTGGACAGACTATGGCTACACCTTC

J gene: TRBJ1-6
D gene: TRBD1
V gene: TRBV4-1
clone size: -
CDR3 protein: CASSLATAGQGNSPLHF
CDR3 DNA: TGCGCCAGCAGCCTAGCCACCGCGGGACAGGGCAATTCACCCCTCCACTTT

J gene: TRBJ2-1
D gene: TRBD2
V gene: TRBV6-1
clone size: -
CDR3 protein: CASSAGTSGPNEQFF
CDR3 DNA: TGTGCCAGCAGTGCCGGGACTAGCGGGCCCAATGAGCAGTTCTTC

J gene: TRBJ2-6
D gene: -
V gene: TRBV5-1
clone size: -
CDR3 protein: CASSHFSGANVLTF
CDR3 DNA: TGCGCCAGCAGCCATTTCTCTGGGGCCAACGTCCTGACTTTC

J gene: TRBJ2-1
D gene: -
V gene: TRBV18
clone size: -
CDR3 protein: CASSLYPGLSYNEQFF
CDR3 DNA: TGTGCCAGCTCACTCTACCCGGGACTCTCCTACAATGAGCAGTTCTTC

J gene: TRBJ1-2
D gene: TRBD1
V gene: TRBV28
clone size: once
CDR3 protein: CASSGTGGNYGYTF
CDR3 DNA: TGTGCCAGCAGTGGGACAGGGGGGAACTATGGCTACACCTTC

J gene: TRBJ2-5
D gene: TRBD2
V gene: TRBV6-1
clone size: few
CDR3 protein: CASALAGGSETQYF
CDR3 DNA: TGTGCCAGCGCACTAGCGGGAGGGTCAGAGACCCAGTACTTC

J gene: TRBJ2-7
D gene: -
V gene: TRBV5-1
clone size: -
CDR3 protein: CASSLGGTQYF
CDR3 DNA: TGCGCCAGCAGCTTGGGCGGGACTCAGTACTTC

J gene: TRBJ1-5
D gene: TRBD1
V gene: TRBV6-1
clone size: -
CDR3 protein: CASSGTGGWQPQHF
CDR3 DNA: TGTGCCAGCAGTGGAACAGGGGGCTGGCAGCCCCAGCATTTT

J gene: TRBJ1-2
D gene: -
V gene: TRBV5-1
clone size: -
CDR3 protein: CASSADSHYGYTF
CDR3 DNA: TGCGCCAGCAGCGCCGACAGTCACTATGGCTACACCTTC

J gene: TRBJ2-5
D gene: TRBD2
V gene: TRBV4-2
clone size: -
CDR3 protein: CASSQEQRGEETQYF
CDR3 DNA: TGTGCCAGCAGCCAAGAACAGCGGGGGGAAGAGACCCAGTACTTC

J gene: TRBJ2-3
D gene: -
V gene: TRBV28
clone size: -
CDR3 protein: CASRFPGEVADTQYF
CDR3 DNA: TGTGCCAGCAGGTTTCCCGGGGAAGTGGCGGATACGCAGTATTTT

J gene: TRBJ2-7
D gene: -
V gene: TRBV14
clone size: few
CDR3 protein: CASSPNLYHEQYF
CDR3 DNA: TGTGCCAGCAGCCCTAACTTGTACCACGAGCAGTACTTC

J gene: TRBJ1-1
D gene: -
V gene: TRBV28
clone size: -
CDR3 protein: CASRYEVNTEAFF
CDR3 DNA: TGTGCCAGCAGATATGAGGTGAACACTGAAGCTTTCTTT

J gene: TRBJ2-7
D gene: -
V gene: TRBV5-5
clone size: -
CDR3 protein: CASSEAGLTYEQYF
CDR3 DNA: TGTGCCAGCAGCGAGGCGGGTCTCACCTACGAGCAGTACTTC

J gene: TRBJ2-1
D gene: TRBD2
V gene: TRBV5-1
clone size: -
CDR3 protein: CASSWGWTSGTDEQFF
CDR3 DNA: TGCGCCAGCAGCTGGGGGTGGACTAGCGGGACCGATGAGCAGTTCTTC

J gene: TRBJ2-4
D gene: TRBD1
V gene: TRBV29-1
clone size: -
CDR3 protein: CSVVGVLGDSNPWAKNIQYF
CDR3 DNA: TGCAGCGTTGTAGGAGTACTAGGGGACAGCAACCCCTGGGCCAAAAACATTCAGTACTTC

J gene: TRBJ2-7
D gene: -
V gene: TRBV27
clone size: -
CDR3 protein: CASSRQGYEQYF
CDR3 DNA: TGTGCCAGCAGTCGCCAGGGCTACGAGCAGTACTTC

J gene: TRBJ1-2
D gene: -
V gene: TRBV9
clone size: -
CDR3 protein: CASSVERGIGSYGYTF
CDR3 DNA: TGTGCCAGCAGCGTAGAGAGGGGGATCGGTAGCTATGGCTACACCTTC

J gene: TRBJ2-3
D gene: -
V gene: TRBV6-5
clone size: -
CDR3 protein: CASSFIPTDTQYF
CDR3 DNA: TGTGCCAGCAGTTTCATCCCCACAGATACGCAGTATTTT

J gene: TRBJ1-2
D gene: TRBD1
V gene: TRBV27
clone size: -
CDR3 protein: CASRPTTGGAYGYTF
CDR3 DNA: TGTGCCAGCAGACCGACGACAGGGGGCGCATATGGCTACACCTTC

J gene: TRBJ1-3
D gene: TRBD1
V gene: TRBV12-5
clone size: few
CDR3 protein: CASGLGQGAGNTIYF
CDR3 DNA: TGTGCTAGTGGTCTGGGACAGGGGGCTGGAAACACCATATATTTT

J gene: TRBJ1-1
D gene: -
V gene: TRBV7-9
clone size: -
CDR3 protein: CASSSRLQGFTEAFF
CDR3 DNA: TGTGCCAGCAGTTCCCGCCTTCAGGGTTTCACTGAAGCTTTCTTT

J gene: TRBJ1-5
D gene: -
V gene: TRBV6-6
clone size: -
CDR3 protein: CASSYVGGGGQPQHF
CDR3 DNA: TGTGCCAGCAGTTACGTAGGGGGGGGCGGTCAGCCCCAGCATTTT

J gene: TRBJ1-2
D gene: TRBD1
V gene: TRBV29-1
clone size: few
CDR3 protein: CSVEGNPGQGDVYGYTF
CDR3 DNA: TGCAGCGTTGAGGGGAACCCGGGACAGGGGGATGTCTATGGCTACACCTTC

J gene: TRBJ2-5
D gene: TRBD2
V gene: TRBV6-1
clone size: few
CDR3 protein: CASSESGGSIQETQYF
CDR3 DNA: TGTGCCAGCAGTGAATCGGGGGGGAGTATCCAAGAGACCCAGTACTTC

J gene: TRBJ2-3
D gene: -
V gene: TRBV18
clone size: -
CDR3 protein: CASSLADTQYF
CDR3 DNA: TGTGCCAGCTCCCTAGCGGATACGCAGTATTTT

J gene: TRBJ2-7
D gene: -
V gene: TRBV6-1
clone size: -
CDR3 protein: CASSRGSTSSYEQYF
CDR3 DNA: TGTGCCAGCAGTAGAGGGTCAACGAGCTCCTACGAGCAGTACTTC

J gene: TRBJ1-1
D gene: -
V gene: TRBV6-4
clone size: -
CDR3 protein: CASSGGGVSEAFF
CDR3 DNA: TGTGCCAGCAGTGGGGGAGGTGTCTCTGAAGCTTTCTTT

J gene: TRBJ2-5
D gene: TRBD2
V gene: TRBV4-1
clone size: -
CDR3 protein: CASSQALAGRGGETQYF
CDR3 DNA: TGCGCCAGCAGCCAAGCCCTAGCAGGCCGGGGGGGAGAGACCCAGTACTTC

J gene: TRBJ2-3
D gene: TRBD1
V gene: TRBV6-1
clone size: -
CDR3 protein: CASLKGQGADTQYF
CDR3 DNA: TGTGCCAGCTTGAAGGGACAGGGTGCAGATACGCAGTATTTT

J gene: TRBJ1-1
D gene: TRBD1
V gene: TRBV7-6
clone size: -
CDR3 protein: CASSRRDRVNSGVNTEAFF
CDR3 DNA: TGTGCCAGCAGCCGCCGAGACAGGGTAAATAGCGGTGTGAACACTGAAGCTTTCTTT

J gene: TRBJ2-2
D gene: -
V gene: TRBV7-3
clone size: -
CDR3 protein: CASSSFLTNTGELFF
CDR3 DNA: TGTGCCAGCAGCTCCTTCTTGACTAACACCGGGGAGCTGTTTTTT

J gene: TRBJ2-2
D gene: -
V gene: TRBV7-9
clone size: -
CDR3 protein: CASSLVGSLLGGELFF
CDR3 DNA: TGTGCCAGCAGCTTAGTGGGCAGCCTACTAGGTGGGGAGCTGTTTTTT

J gene: TRBJ1-2
D gene: TRBD1
V gene: TRBV29-1
clone size: -
CDR3 protein: CSVRDRTYGYTF
CDR3 DNA: TGCAGCGTTCGGGACAGGACCTATGGCTACACCTTC

J gene: TRBJ2-1
D gene: TRBD1
V gene: TRBV7-9
clone size: -
CDR3 protein: CASSFWTGFVSNEQFF
CDR3 DNA: TGTGCCAGCAGCTTCTGGACAGGGTTCGTTTCCAATGAGCAGTTCTTC

J gene: TRBJ1-5
D gene: -
V gene: TRBV27
clone size: few
CDR3 protein: CASSLSWAGGNQPQHF
CDR3 DNA: TGTGCCAGCAGTTTATCGTGGGCAGGCGGCAATCAGCCCCAGCATTTT